Listed below are T cell receptor beta chains from one sample, sequenced in a study of T cell responses to AZD1222 COVID-19 vaccine. Repertoires were generated with immunoSEQ multiplex PCR, while TCRdb's copy carries only in-frame clones and drops some. The profile shows roughly 78,000 clones, about 82% of them singletons. Material: peripheral blood, obtained on day 0 of AZD1222 vaccination. These receptors all come from an adult in good health. The CDR3 runs from the conserved cysteine through the conserved F or W. A D gene is named only where the DNA matches it firmly. Size tells how often a clone was seen (once, few, many) or the class of an expanded clone, and some rows leave it out.

J gene | clone size | D gene | V gene | CDR3 protein | CDR3 DNA
TRBJ1-5 | . | . | TRBV15 | CATSRDLPREGQPQHF | TGTGCCACCAGCAGAGATCTGCCGAGGGAAGGACAGCCCCAGCATTTT
TRBJ1-5 | . | . | TRBV2 | CASSEGGGGRQPQHF | TGTGCCAGCAGTGAAGGAGGAGGAGGTCGTCAGCCCCAGCATTTT
TRBJ2-7 | . | TRBD1 | TRBV15 | CATSRRDSYEQYF | TGTGCCACCAGCAGACGGGACAGCTACGAGCAGTACTTC
TRBJ2-7 | . | TRBD2 | TRBV3-1/TRBV3-2 | CASSQGLAGYEQYF | TGTGCCAGCAGCCAAGGACTAGCAGGATACGAGCAGTACTTC
TRBJ1-6 | few | . | TRBV7-2 | CASSPASRTNSPLHF | TGTGCCAGCAGCCCCGCCTCGAGGACTAATTCACCCCTCCACTTT
TRBJ2-2 | . | . | TRBV19 | CASNRRRQTNTGELFF | TGTGCCAGTAATAGGAGAAGGCAGACTAACACCGGGGAGCTGTTTTTT
TRBJ1-2 | . | TRBD1 | TRBV3-1/TRBV3-2 | CASSNTLTGEVYGYTF | TGTGCCAGCAGTAACACCTTGACAGGGGAAGTGTATGGCTACACCTTC
TRBJ2-2 | . | . | TRBV9 | CASSVQGTFTGELFF | TGTGCCAGCAGCGTCCAGGGGACATTCACCGGGGAGCTGTTTTTT
TRBJ2-1 | . | . | TRBV5-6 | CASSLWHRETNEQFF | TGTGCCAGCAGCTTGTGGCACCGGGAGACCAATGAGCAGTTCTTC
TRBJ2-2 | . | . | TRBV5-4 | CASSKPGLLNTGELFF | TGTGCCAGCAGCAAACCGGGACTCCTGAACACCGGGGAGCTGTTTTTT
TRBJ2-2 | . | TRBD1 | TRBV5-8 | CASSLDRGSGELFF | TGTGCCAGCAGCCTGGACAGGGGTTCCGGGGAGCTGTTTTTT
TRBJ1-1 | . | . | TRBV6-6 | CASSVLGQGGAEAFF | TGTGCCAGCAGTGTCCTGGGCCAGGGAGGGGCTGAAGCTTTCTTT
TRBJ1-1 | . | . | TRBV5-5 | CASSPGTYLNTEAFF | TGTGCCAGCAGCCCCGGGACCTACTTGAACACTGAAGCTTTCTTT
TRBJ2-7 | . | TRBD1 | TRBV7-2 | CASSKRGQQNYEQYF | TGTGCCAGCAGTAAAAGGGGACAGCAAAATTACGAGCAGTACTTC
TRBJ2-7 | . | . | TRBV19 | CASSTHRAGRNEQYF | TGTGCCAGTAGTACGCACAGGGCCGGTAGGAACGAGCAGTACTTC
TRBJ2-7 | . | . | TRBV2 | CASRPLEFPYEQYF | TGTGCCAGCAGGCCTCTCGAGTTCCCCTACGAGCAGTACTTC
TRBJ2-1 | few | . | TRBV21-1 | CASSRRTGGACNEQFF | TGTGCCAGCAGCCGGCGGACAGGGGGGGCTTGCAATGAGCAGTTCTTC
TRBJ1-1 | few | TRBD1 | TRBV11-2 | CASSLTSTGGTEAFF | TGTGCCAGCAGCTTAACTTCGACAGGGGGCACTGAAGCTTTCTTT
TRBJ2-3 | . | TRBD2 | TRBV15 | CATSREAGDTTDTQYF | TGTGCCACCAGCAGAGAAGCGGGGGACACCACAGATACGCAGTATTTT
TRBJ2-7 | few | . | TRBV7-8 | CASSQSSSYEQYF | TGTGCCAGCAGCCAATCGAGCTCCTACGAGCAGTACTTC
TRBJ2-7 | . | . | TRBV3-1/TRBV3-2 | CASGFGAGTGEQYF | TGTGCCAGTGGTTTCGGGGCGGGGACCGGAGAGCAGTACTTC
TRBJ2-2 | . | TRBD2 | TRBV7-9 | CASSGSGSYGELFF | TGTGCCAGCAGCGGTAGCGGGAGTTACGGGGAGCTGTTTTTT
TRBJ1-1 | . | . | TRBV3-1/TRBV3-2 | CASSQRARVTNTEAFF | TGTGCCAGCAGCCAAAGAGCCAGGGTTACGAACACTGAAGCTTTCTTT
TRBJ2-3 | . | . | TRBV7-3 | CASSFGGRGTDTQYF | TGTGCCAGCAGCTTTGGGGGACGTGGCACAGATACGCAGTATTTT
TRBJ1-2 | . | . | TRBV7-3 | CASSPAPGAWGYTF | TGTGCCAGCAGCCCCGCCCCGGGAGCCTGGGGCTACACCTTC
TRBJ1-5 | . | . | TRBV10-3 | CAISESWGRVSNQPQHF | TGTGCCATCAGTGAGTCGTGGGGCAGGGTTAGCAATCAGCCCCAGCATTTT
TRBJ1-5 | . | . | TRBV21-1 | CASIPLPKDRNYSNQPQHF | TGTGCCAGCATCCCTCTCCCCAAGGACAGAAATTATAGCAATCAGCCCCAGCATTTT
TRBJ2-7 | . | . | TRBV6-5 | CASRLVGSSYEQYF | TGTGCCAGCCGCCTTGTGGGTAGCTCCTACGAGCAGTACTTC
TRBJ1-6 | . | . | TRBV4-1 | CASSQIGHSYNSPLHF | TGCGCCAGCAGCCAGATTGGACACAGCTATAATTCACCCCTCCACTTT
TRBJ2-7 | . | . | TRBV11-2 | CASSLSSVTPLSYEQYF | TGTGCCAGCAGCTTAAGTTCAGTCACTCCCCTCTCCTACGAGCAGTACTTC
TRBJ2-7 | . | . | TRBV11-3 | CASSSESRDSISF | TGTGCCAGCAGCTCCGAGTCGCGGGACAGTATCTCCTTC
TRBJ2-2 | . | TRBD2 | TRBV6-5 | CASSYGGGYTGELFF | TGTGCCAGCAGTTACGGCGGGGGGTACACCGGGGAGCTGTTTTTT
TRBJ2-2 | . | TRBD2 | TRBV7-3 | CASSPKTSGATGELFF | TGTGCCAGCAGCCCTAAGACTAGCGGGGCCACCGGGGAGCTGTTTTTT
TRBJ2-4 | . | . | TRBV6-2/TRBV6-3 | CASSSQRSLAKNIQYF | TGTGCCAGCAGTTCCCAGCGGTCCCTAGCCAAAAACATTCAGTACTTC
TRBJ2-2 | . | . | TRBV5-4 | CASSPGTARVSGELFF | TGTGCCAGCAGCCCCGGGACGGCTAGGGTCTCCGGGGAGCTGTTTTTT
TRBJ2-1 | . | . | TRBV6-5 | CASGTGQGYNEQFF | TGTGCCAGCGGGACTGGGCAGGGCTACAATGAGCAGTTCTTC
TRBJ2-1 | few | . | TRBV5-1 | CASSLTVSSYNEQFF | TGCGCCAGCAGCCTGACAGTCAGCTCCTACAATGAGCAGTTCTTC
TRBJ1-6 | . | . | TRBV4-3 | CASSQRRDPYNSPLHF | TGCGCCAGCAGCCAAAGGCGGGACCCTTATAATTCACCCCTCCACTTT
TRBJ2-2 | . | . | TRBV19 | CASSPRGGGELFF | TGTGCCAGTAGTCCGCGGGGTGGAGGGGAGCTGTTTTTT
TRBJ1-1 | . | . | TRBV5-1 | CASSPGGQNTEAFF | TGCGCCAGCAGCCCGGGGGGACAGAACACTGAAGCTTTCTTT
TRBJ1-5 | . | . | TRBV5-4 | CASSLGGANQPQHF | TGTGCCAGCAGCTTGGGGGGGGCGAATCAGCCCCAGCATTTT